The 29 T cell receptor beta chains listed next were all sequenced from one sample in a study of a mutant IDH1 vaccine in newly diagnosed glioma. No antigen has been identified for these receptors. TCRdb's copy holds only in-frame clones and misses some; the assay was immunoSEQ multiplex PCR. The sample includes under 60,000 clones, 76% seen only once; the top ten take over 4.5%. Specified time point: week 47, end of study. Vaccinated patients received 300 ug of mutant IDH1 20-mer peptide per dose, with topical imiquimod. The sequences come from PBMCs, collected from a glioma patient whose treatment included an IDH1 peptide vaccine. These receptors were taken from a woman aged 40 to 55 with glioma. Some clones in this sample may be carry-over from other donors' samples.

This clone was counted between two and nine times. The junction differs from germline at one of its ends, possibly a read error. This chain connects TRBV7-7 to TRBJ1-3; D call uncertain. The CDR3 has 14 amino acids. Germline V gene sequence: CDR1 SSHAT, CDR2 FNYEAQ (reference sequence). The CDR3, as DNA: TGTGCTAGCAGCTTAACCAGCTCTGGAAACACCATATATTTT. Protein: CASSLTSSGNTIYF.

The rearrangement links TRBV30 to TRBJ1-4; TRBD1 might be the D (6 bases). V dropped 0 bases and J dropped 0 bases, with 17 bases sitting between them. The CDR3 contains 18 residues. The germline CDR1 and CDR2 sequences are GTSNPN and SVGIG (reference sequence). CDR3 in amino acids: CAWSVLRGPSATNEKLFF. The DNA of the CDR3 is TGTGCCTGGAGTGTACTCAGGGGCCCTTCTGCAACTAATGAAAAACTGTTTTTT.

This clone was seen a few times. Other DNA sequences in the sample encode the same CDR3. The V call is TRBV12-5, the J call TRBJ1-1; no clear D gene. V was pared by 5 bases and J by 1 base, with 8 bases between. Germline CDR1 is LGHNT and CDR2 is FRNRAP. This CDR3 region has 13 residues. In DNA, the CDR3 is TGTGCTAGTGGTGTGGAAGCGAACACTGAAGCTTTCTTT. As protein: CASGVEANTEAFF.

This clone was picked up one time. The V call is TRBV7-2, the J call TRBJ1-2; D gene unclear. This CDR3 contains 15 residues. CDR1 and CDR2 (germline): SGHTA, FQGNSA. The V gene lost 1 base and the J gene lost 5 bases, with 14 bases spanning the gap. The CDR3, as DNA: TGTGCCAGCAGCTTAGGAATGAACACCTTATATGGCTACACCTTC. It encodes CASSLGMNTLYGYTF.

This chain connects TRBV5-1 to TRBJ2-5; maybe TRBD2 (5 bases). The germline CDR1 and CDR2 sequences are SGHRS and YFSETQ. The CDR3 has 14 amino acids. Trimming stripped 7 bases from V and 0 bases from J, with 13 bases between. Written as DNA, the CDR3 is TGCGCCAGCCGATCGGGGTCCAACCAAGAGACCCAGTACTTC. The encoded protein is CASRSGSNQETQYF.

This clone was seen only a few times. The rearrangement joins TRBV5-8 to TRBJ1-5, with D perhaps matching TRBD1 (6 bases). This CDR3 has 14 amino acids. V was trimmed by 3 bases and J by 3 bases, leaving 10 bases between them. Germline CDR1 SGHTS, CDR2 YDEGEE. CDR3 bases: TGTGCCAGCAGCTATGGACAGTCCAATCAGCCCCAGCATTTT. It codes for CASSYGQSNQPQHF.

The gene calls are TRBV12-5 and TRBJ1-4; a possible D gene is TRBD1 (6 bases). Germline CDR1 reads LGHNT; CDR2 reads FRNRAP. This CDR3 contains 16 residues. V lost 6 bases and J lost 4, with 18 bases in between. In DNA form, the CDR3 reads TGTGCTAGTGGCATCGGGGGCCGGAGTCTTAATGAAAAACTGTTTTTT. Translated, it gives CASGIGGRSLNEKLFF.

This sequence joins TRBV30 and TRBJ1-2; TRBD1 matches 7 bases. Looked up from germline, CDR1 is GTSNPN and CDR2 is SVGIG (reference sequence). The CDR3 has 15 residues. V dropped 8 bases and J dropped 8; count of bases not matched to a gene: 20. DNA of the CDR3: TGTGCCGGAACCCCGACAGGGTGGCGGGGGGAGGGCTACACCTTC. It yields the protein CAGTPTGWRGEGYTF. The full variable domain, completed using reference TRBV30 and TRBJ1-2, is SQTIHQWPATLVQPVGSPLSLECTVEGTSNPNLYWYRQAAGRGLQLLFYSVGIGQISSEVPQNLSASRPQDRQFILSSKKLLLSDSGFYLCAGTPTGWRGEGYTFGSGTRLTVV.

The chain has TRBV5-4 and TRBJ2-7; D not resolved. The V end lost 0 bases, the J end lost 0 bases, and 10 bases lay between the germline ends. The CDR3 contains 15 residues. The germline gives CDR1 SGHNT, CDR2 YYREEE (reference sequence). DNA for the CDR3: TGTGCCAGCAGCTTGGCCCCGGGCTCCTCCTACGAGCAGTACTTC. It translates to CASSLAPGSSYEQYF. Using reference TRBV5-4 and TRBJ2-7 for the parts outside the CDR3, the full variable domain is ETGVTQSPTHLIKTRGQQVTLRCSSQSGHNTVSWYQQALGQGPQFIFQYYREEENGRGNFPPRFSGLQFPNYSSELNVNALELDDSALYLCASSLAPGSSYEQYFGPGTRLTVT.

CDR3 loop: CASSSGTRARGYTF. DNA of the CDR3: TGTGCCAGCAGCTCCGGGACCCGGGCACGAGGCTACACCTTC. The chain employs TRBV9 and TRBJ1-2; D is perhaps TRBD1 (5 bases). Germline CDR1 reads SGDLS; CDR2 reads YYNGEE. V lost 4 bases, J lost 8 bases, and 18 bases lay in between. The CDR3 consists of 14 residues.

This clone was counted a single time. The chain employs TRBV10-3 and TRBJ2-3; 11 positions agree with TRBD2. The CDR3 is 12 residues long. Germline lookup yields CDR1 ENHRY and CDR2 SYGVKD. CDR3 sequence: CASGGAPDTQYF. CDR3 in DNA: TGTGCTAGCGGGGGGGCCCCTGATACGCAGTATTTT.

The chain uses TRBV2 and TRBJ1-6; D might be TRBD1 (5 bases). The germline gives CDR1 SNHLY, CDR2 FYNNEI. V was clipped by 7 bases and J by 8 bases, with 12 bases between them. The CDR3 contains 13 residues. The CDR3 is CASKGIRDSPLHF. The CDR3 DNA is TGTGCCAGCAAGGGGATAAGGGATTCACCCCTCCACTTT.

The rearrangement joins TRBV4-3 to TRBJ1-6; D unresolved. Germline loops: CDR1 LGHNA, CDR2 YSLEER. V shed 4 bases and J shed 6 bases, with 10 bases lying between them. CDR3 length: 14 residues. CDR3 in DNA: TGCGCCAGCAGCCGGGTTACGGGTAATTCACCCCTCCACTTT. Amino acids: CASSRVTGNSPLHF.

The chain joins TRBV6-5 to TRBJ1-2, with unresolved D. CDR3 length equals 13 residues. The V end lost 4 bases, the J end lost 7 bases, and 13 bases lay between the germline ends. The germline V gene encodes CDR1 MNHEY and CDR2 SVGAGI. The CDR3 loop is CASSSSPQGGYTF. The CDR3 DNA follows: TGTGCCAGCAGTTCCAGCCCCCAAGGTGGCTACACCTTC.

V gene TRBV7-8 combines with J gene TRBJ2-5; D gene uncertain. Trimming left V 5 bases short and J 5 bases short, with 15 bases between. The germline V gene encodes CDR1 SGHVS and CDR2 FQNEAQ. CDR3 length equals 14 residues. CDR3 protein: CASSRAPGPETQYF. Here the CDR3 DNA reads TGTGCCAGCAGCCGGGCACCGGGTCCCGAGACCCAGTACTTC.

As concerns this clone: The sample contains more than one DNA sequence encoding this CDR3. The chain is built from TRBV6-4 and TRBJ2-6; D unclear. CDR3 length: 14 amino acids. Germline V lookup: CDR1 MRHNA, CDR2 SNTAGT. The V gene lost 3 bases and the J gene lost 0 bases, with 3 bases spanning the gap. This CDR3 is CASSEGSGANVLTF. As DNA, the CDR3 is TGTGCCAGCAGTGAGGGCTCTGGGGCCAACGTCCTGACTTTC.

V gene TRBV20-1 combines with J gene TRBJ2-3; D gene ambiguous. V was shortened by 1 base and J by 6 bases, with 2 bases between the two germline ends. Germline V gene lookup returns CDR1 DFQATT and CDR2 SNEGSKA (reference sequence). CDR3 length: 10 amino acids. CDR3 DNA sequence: TGCAGTGCTAGAGCGGATACGCAGTATTTT. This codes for CSARADTQYF.

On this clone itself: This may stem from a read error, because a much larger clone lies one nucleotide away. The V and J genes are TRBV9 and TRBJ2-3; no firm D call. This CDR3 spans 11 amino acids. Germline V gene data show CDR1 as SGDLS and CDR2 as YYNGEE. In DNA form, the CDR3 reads TGTGCCAGCAGCGACACAGTTACGCAGTATTTT. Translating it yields CASSDTVTQYF. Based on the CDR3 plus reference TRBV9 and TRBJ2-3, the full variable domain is DSGVTQTPKHLITATGQRVTLRCSPRSGDLSVYWYQQSLDQGLQFLIQYYNGEERAKGNILERFSAQQFPDLHSELNLSSLELGDSALYFCASSDTVTQYFGPGTRLTVL.

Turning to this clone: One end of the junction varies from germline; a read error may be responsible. The CDR3 nucleotides are TGTGCCAGCAGCCCCAGAGAAAGAGGGGGGGCCGCATTT. It is translated as CASSPRERGGAAF. The chain links TRBV7-2 to TRBJ2-3; possibly TRBD2 for D (7 bases). Germline loops: CDR1 SGHTA, CDR2 FQGNSA. This CDR3 is 13 amino acids long.

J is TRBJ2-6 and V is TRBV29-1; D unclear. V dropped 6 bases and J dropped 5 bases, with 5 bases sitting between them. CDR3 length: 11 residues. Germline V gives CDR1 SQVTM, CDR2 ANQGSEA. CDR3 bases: TGCAGCGTACCTTGGGCCAACGTCCTGACTTTC. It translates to CSVPWANVLTF.

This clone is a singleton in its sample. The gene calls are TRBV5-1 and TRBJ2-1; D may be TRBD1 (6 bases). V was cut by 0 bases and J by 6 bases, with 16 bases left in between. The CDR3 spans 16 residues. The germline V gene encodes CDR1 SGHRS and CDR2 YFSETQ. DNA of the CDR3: TGCGCCAGCAGCTTGGGGGGGCCGACCGGTGCCAATGAGCAGTTCTTC. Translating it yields CASSLGGPTGANEQFF.

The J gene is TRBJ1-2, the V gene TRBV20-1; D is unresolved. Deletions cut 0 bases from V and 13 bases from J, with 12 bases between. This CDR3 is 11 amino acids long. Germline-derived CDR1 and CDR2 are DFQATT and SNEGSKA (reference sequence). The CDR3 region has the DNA TGCAGTGCTAGAGATCGTCTCGGGTTCACCTTC. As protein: CSARDRLGFTF.

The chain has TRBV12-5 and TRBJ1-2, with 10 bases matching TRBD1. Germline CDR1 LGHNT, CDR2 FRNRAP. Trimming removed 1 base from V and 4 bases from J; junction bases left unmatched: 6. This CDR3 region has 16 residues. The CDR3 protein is CASGLGPRDRGYGYTF. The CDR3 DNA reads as TGTGCTAGTGGTTTGGGCCCCAGGGACAGGGGCTATGGCTACACCTTC. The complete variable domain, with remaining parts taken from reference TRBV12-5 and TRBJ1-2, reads DARVTQTPRHKVTEMGQEVTMRCQPILGHNTVFWYRQTMMQGLELLAYFRNRAPLDDSGMPKDRFSAEMPDATLATLKIQPSEPRDSAVYFCASGLGPRDRGYGYTFGSGTRLTVV.

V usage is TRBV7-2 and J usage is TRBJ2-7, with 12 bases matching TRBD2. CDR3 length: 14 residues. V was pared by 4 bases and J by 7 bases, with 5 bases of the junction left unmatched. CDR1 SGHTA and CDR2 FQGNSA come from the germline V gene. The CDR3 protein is CASSWGLAGGEQYF. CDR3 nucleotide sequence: TGTGCCAGCAGCTGGGGACTAGCGGGTGGAGAGCAGTACTTC.

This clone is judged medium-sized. The CDR3 sequence: CASSLLAGANVLTF. DNA for the CDR3: TGTGCCAGCAGTTTACTAGCTGGGGCCAACGTCCTGACTTTC. V gene TRBV6-6 combines with J gene TRBJ2-6; a weak D match, TRBD2 (5 bases). This CDR3 has 14 amino acids. Deletions cut 4 bases from V and 2 bases from J, with 6 bases between. Germline assignment: CDR1 MNHNY and CDR2 SVGAGI (reference sequence).

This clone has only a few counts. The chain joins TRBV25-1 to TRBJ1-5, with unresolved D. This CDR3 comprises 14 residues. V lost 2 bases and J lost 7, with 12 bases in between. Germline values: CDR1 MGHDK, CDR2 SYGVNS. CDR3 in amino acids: CASSENRDGQPQHF. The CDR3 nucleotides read TGTGCCAGCAGTGAAAATAGGGATGGGCAGCCCCAGCATTTT.

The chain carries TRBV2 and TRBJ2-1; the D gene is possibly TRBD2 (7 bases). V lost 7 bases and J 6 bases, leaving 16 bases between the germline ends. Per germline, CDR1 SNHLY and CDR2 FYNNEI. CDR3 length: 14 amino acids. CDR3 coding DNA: TGTGCCAGCACCAGGGGCTTAGCGGGCAATGAGCAGTTCTTC. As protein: CASTRGLAGNEQFF. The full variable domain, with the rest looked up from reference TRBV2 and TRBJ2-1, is EPEVTQTPSHQVTQMGQEVILRCVPISNHLYFYWYRQILGQKVEFLVSFYNNEISEKSEIFDDQFSVERPDGSNFTLKIRSTKLEDSAMYFCASTRGLAGNEQFFGPGTRLTVL.

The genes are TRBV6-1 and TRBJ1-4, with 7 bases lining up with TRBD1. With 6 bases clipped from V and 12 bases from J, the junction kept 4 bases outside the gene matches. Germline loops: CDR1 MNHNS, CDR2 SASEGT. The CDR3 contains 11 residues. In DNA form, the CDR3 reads TGTGCCAGCAGGATTCAGGGGGAACTGTTTTTT. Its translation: CASRIQGELFF.

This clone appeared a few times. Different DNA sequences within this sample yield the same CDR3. CDR3 loop: CASKGELAGQTQYF. The CDR3 DNA sequence: TGTGCCAGCAAGGGTGAACTAGCTGGACAGACCCAGTACTTC. This chain joins TRBV2 and TRBJ2-5, with D possibly TRBD2 on 6 matching bases. This CDR3 has 14 amino acids. Germline CDR1 is SNHLY and CDR2 is FYNNEI. The V gene lost 7 bases and the J gene lost 6 bases, with 18 bases spanning the gap.